The table lists the clone carrying this T cell receptor beta chain with a few counts. Reverse transcription of roughly 0.5 to 1 ug RNA was performed with random hexamers. MiXCR, run by TCRdb on the immunoSEQ multiplex PCR reads, gives a single entry per CDR3 protein. Altogether about 140,000 distinct CDR3 sequences are present, roughly 94% being singletons, with the ten largest covering 0.25% to 0.3%. This entry belongs to a study of CD8 T cells in Susac syndrome. Trimming pared 9 bases from V and 2 bases from J, leaving 9 bases between. The CDR3 consists of 12 residues. Germline assignment: CDR1 MDHEN and CDR2 SYDVKM.

The origin of this receptor is a human donor in good health. Sequencing was performed on CD8+ T cells from PBMCs. The chain combines TRBV28 with TRBJ2-3, with D perhaps matching TRBD1 or TRBD2 (5 bases each). In nucleotides, the CDR3 is TGTGCCAGTCGGGACGCCACAGATACGCAGTATTTT. It specifies CASRDATDTQYF.